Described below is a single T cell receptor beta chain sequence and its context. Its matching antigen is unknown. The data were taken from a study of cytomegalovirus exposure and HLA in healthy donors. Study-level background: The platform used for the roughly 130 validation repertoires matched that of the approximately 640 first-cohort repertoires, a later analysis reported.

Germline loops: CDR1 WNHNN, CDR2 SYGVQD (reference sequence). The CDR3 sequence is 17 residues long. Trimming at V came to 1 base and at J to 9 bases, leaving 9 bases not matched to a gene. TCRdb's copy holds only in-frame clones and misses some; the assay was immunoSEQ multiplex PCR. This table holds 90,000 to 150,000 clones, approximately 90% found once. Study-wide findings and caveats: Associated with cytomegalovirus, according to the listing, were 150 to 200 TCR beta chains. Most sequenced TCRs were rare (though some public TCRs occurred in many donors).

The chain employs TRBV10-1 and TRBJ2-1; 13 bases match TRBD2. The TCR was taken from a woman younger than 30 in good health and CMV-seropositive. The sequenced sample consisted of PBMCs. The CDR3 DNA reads TGCGCCAGCAGTGAGTACGGACTAGCGGGGGCCCCCGGTGAGCAGTTCTTC. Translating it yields CASSEYGLAGAPGEQFF.